This section outlines one T cell receptor (beta chain) sequence together with its context. Source study methods: Quantification of nucleated cells was approximated via reference gene primer amplification. Clones were read by immunoSEQ multiplex PCR, and TCRdb kept only the in-frame ones, dropping some. D and trimming were read from the DNA, whereas the V and J calls and clone size are those reported in that table. This table has some 38,000 clones, approximately 80% appearing once. This entry is derived from a study of blood T cell repertoires in COVID-19. On the study more broadly: Sites across the United States, Italy and Spain contributed samples from acute and convalescent COVID-19. The cDNA or gDNA used as material had been derived from T cells, B-cell-depleted T cells, or PBMCs.

Germline values: CDR1 SGDLS, CDR2 YYNGEE. The J segment lost 6 bases and the V segment lost 0 bases, leaving 1 base of the junction unmatched. This CDR3 contains 13 residues. J is TRBJ2-3 and V is TRBV9; TRBD2 aligns across 7 bases. Material: peripheral blood. The receptor comes from a man between 60 and 70 years old in a cohort sampled during active COVID-19. The CDR3 DNA follows: TGTGCCAGCAGCGTAGCCGGGGGGGATACGCAGTATTTT. Protein sequence: CASSVAGGDTQYF.